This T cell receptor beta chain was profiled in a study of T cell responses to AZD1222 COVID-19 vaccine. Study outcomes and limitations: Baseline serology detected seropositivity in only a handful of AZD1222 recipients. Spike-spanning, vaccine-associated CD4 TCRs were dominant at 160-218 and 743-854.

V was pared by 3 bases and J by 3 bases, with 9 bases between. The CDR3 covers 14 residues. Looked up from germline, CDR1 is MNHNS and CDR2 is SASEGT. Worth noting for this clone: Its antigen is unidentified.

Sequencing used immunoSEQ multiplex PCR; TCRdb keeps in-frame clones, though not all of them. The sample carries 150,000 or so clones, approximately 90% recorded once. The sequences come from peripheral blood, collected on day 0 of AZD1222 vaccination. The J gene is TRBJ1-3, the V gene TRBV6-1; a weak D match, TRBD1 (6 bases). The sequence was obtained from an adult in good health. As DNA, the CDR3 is TGTGCCAGCAGTGACAGGGGAGGTGGAAACACCATATATTTT. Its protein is CASSDRGGGNTIYF.